The entry below describes one TCR beta chain. What it recognizes is unknown. Expressed TCRB transcripts were sequenced after all isolated RNA was converted to cDNA. TCRdb keeps only in-frame clones here, not all; method: immunoSEQ multiplex PCR. Of hundreds of thousands of clones listed, under 15% are singletons. The data were taken from a study of beta chain features in type 1 diabetes. Study-level information: Cell yields, age and gender were similar between patients and healthy donors.

General study results and limits: A moderate, significant TCRB CDR3 shortening appeared in type 1 diabetes across four CD4+ subsets.

CDR3 size: 17 residues. The ends lost 4 bases at V and 2 bases at J; junction bases unmatched: 11. Germline CDR1 reads SGHNT; CDR2 reads YYREEE (reference sequence). Each of the CD4+ naive, central memory, regulatory and stem cell-like memory populations was sorted via CD45RO/CCR7/CD25/CD127/CD95/CD27. Each sorted population was over 95% pure. This sequence joins TRBV5-4 and TRBJ2-5; 10 nucleotides align to TRBD2. The receptor's source is a man between 18 and 29 years old with type 1 diabetes. The sequencing input was naive CD4+ T cells from blood. DNA for the CDR3: TGTGCCAGCAGCCTATCCATTCGAGCGGGGGGGCAAGAGACCCAGTACTTC. It yields the protein CASSLSIRAGGQETQYF.